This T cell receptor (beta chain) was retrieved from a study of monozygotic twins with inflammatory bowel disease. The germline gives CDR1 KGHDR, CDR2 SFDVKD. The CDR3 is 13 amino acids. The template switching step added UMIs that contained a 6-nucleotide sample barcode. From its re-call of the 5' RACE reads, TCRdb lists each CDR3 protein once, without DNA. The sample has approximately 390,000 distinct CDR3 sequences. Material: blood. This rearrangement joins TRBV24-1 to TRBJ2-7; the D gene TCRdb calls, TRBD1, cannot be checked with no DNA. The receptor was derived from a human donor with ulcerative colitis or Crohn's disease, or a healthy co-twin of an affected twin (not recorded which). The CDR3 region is CATRRQGGYEQYF.